This is a list of T cell receptor beta chains from one sample in a study of shared clonotypes between healthy human individuals. The data were produced by immunoSEQ multiplex PCR, yet TCRdb's version contains in-frame clones alone and is incomplete. The table lists some 2,000,000 clones, 90% to 96% of them singletons. The source material was naive CD4+ T cells sorted from blood. These receptors came from a man younger than 35 in good health. Each CDR3 is given with its conserved first and last residue. The D gene is left open where the match is weak. Clone size is shown for a subset of rows, as once, few, many or a class of expanded clone.

V	D	size	J	CDR3	DNA
TRBV19	-	-	TRBJ2-7	CASKSRASYEQYF	TGTGCCAGTAAATCAAGGGCCTCCTACGAGCAGTACTTC
TRBV5-6	-	-	TRBJ1-2	CASSFTPTANYGYTF	TGTGCCAGCAGCTTTACCCCTACAGCTAACTATGGCTACACCTTC
TRBV18	-	-	TRBJ1-1	CASSPLGEVEAFF	TGTGCCAGCTCACCACTGGGGGAGGTGGAAGCTTTCTTT
TRBV30	-	-	TRBJ2-5	CAWSKQGRGTQYF	TGTGCCTGGTCGAAACAGGGTAGGGGGACCCAGTACTTC
TRBV10-3	TRBD2	once	TRBJ2-3	CAIRSGGATDTQYF	TGTGCCATTCGCAGCGGGGGGGCTACAGATACGCAGTATTTT
TRBV28	TRBD1	-	TRBJ2-7	CASETGAGYEQYF	TGTGCCAGTGAAACAGGGGCCGGGTACGAGCAGTACTTC
TRBV21-1	-	-	TRBJ2-2	CASSKEGSGGAGTGELFF	TGTGCCAGCAGCAAAGAGGGTAGCGGGGGGGCCGGCACCGGGGAGCTGTTTTTT
TRBV5-1	-	-	TRBJ1-4	CASSLTATNEKLFF	TGCGCCAGCAGCTTGACGGCAACTAATGAAAAACTGTTTTTT
TRBV18	TRBD1	-	TRBJ1-4	CASSPDEGTGEKLFF	TGTGCCAGCTCACCGGACGAGGGGACAGGTGAAAAACTGTTTTTT
TRBV9	-	-	TRBJ2-4	CASSVGGEMAKNIQYF	TGTGCCAGCAGCGTAGGTGGAGAGATGGCCAAAAACATTCAGTACTTC
TRBV30	TRBD2	-	TRBJ2-3	CAWSVAGGPPDTQYF	TGTGCCTGGAGTGTCGCGGGAGGGCCCCCAGATACGCAGTATTTT
TRBV30	TRBD1	-	TRBJ1-6	CAWSYYRTGTGTNSPLHF	TGTGCCTGGAGCTACTATCGGACAGGGACCGGAACAAATTCACCCCTCCACTTT
TRBV5-1	-	-	TRBJ1-1	CASSLITVNTEAFF	TGCGCCAGCAGCTTGATAACCGTGAACACTGAAGCTTTCTTT
TRBV2	TRBD2	once	TRBJ2-2	CATAGMNTGELFF	TGTGCCACAGCGGGGATGAACACCGGGGAGCTGTTTTTT
TRBV14	-	-	TRBJ2-1	CASSATGYRVKEQFF	TGTGCCAGCAGCGCAACTGGATACAGGGTCAAGGAGCAGTTCTTC
TRBV9	TRBD1	-	TRBJ2-7	CASGDRAGEQYF	TGTGCCAGCGGGGACAGGGCGGGAGAGCAGTACTTC
TRBV6-5	-	-	TRBJ1-5	CASSRDINQPQHF	TGTGCCAGCAGCCGGGACATCAATCAGCCCCAGCATTTT
TRBV6-6	-	-	TRBJ2-5	CASSYSIIWGAETQYF	TGTGCCAGCAGTTACTCGATTATTTGGGGGGCTGAGACCCAGTACTTC
TRBV5-1	TRBD1	-	TRBJ1-2	CASSLAGGDYGYTF	TGCGCCAGCAGCTTGGCAGGGGGCGACTATGGCTACACCTTC
TRBV2	-	-	TRBJ2-3	CASSEEGLVTDTQYF	TGTGCCAGCAGTGAAGAGGGGCTGGTCACAGATACGCAGTATTTT
TRBV7-2	TRBD1	-	TRBJ2-6	CASSYRPGQGFSGANVLTF	TGTGCCAGCAGCTACAGGCCGGGACAGGGATTCTCTGGGGCCAACGTCCTGACTTTC
TRBV9	-	-	TRBJ2-5	CASSVSSRQETQYF	TGTGCCAGCAGCGTCTCTAGCAGACAAGAGACCCAGTACTTC
TRBV7-2	TRBD2	-	TRBJ2-1	CAGTSGGFRNEQFF	TGTGCCGGAACTAGCGGGGGCTTTAGGAATGAGCAGTTCTTC
TRBV7-9	-	-	TRBJ2-5	CASSAQETQYF	TGTGCCAGCAGCGCGCAAGAGACCCAGTACTTC
TRBV5-5	TRBD1	few	TRBJ1-2	CASRRDRAHYGYTF	TGTGCCAGCAGAAGAGACAGGGCTCACTATGGCTACACCTTC
TRBV18	-	-	TRBJ1-3	CASSPPLIPSGNTIYF	TGTGCCAGCTCACCACCCCTAATACCTTCTGGAAACACCATATATTTT
TRBV10-3	-	-	TRBJ1-2	CAISESGTSSGYTF	TGTGCCATCAGTGAATCCGGGACGAGTAGTGGCTACACCTTC
TRBV29-1	TRBD2	-	TRBJ2-5	CSVEGLAGRGQETQYF	TGCAGCGTTGAGGGACTAGCGGGAAGGGGCCAAGAGACCCAGTACTTC
TRBV18	-	-	TRBJ1-1	CASSPLGQNTEAFF	TGTGCCAGCTCACCATTGGGACAGAACACTGAAGCTTTCTTT
TRBV19	TRBD1	-	TRBJ1-1	CASSRDRVMNTEAFF	TGTGCCAGTAGCCGGGACAGAGTCATGAACACTGAAGCTTTCTTT
TRBV5-4	-	once	TRBJ2-7	CASSLLDTNEQYF	TGTGCCAGCAGCTTGCTGGATACCAACGAGCAGTACTTC
TRBV28	-	-	TRBJ1-2	CASSLQGHYGYTF	TGTGCCAGCAGTTTGCAGGGCCACTATGGCTACACCTTC
TRBV5-5	TRBD1	-	TRBJ1-6	CASSAGTASNSPLHF	TGTGCCAGCAGCGCCGGGACAGCTAGTAATTCACCCCTCCACTTT
TRBV6-6	-	-	TRBJ2-7	CASSAAPYEQYF	TGTGCCAGCAGTGCGGCCCCCTACGAGCAGTACTTC
TRBV7-9	-	-	TRBJ1-5	CASSLAGAQPQHF	TGTGCCAGCAGCTTAGCGGGGGCTCAGCCCCAGCATTTT
TRBV5-1	-	-	TRBJ2-3	CASSTGTVTDTQYF	TGCGCCAGCAGCACCGGGACCGTCACAGATACGCAGTATTTT
TRBV30	-	-	TRBJ1-1	CAWTPDRNTEAFF	TGTGCCTGGACCCCCGACAGGAACACTGAAGCTTTCTTT
TRBV4-3	TRBD2	-	TRBJ2-1	CASSQVPGLAGENEQFF	TGCGCCAGCAGCCAGGTGCCGGGACTAGCGGGAGAAAATGAGCAGTTCTTC
TRBV18	-	-	TRBJ1-2	CASSPSAGLYGYTF	TGTGCCAGCTCACCGTCAGCAGGTCTCTATGGCTACACCTTC
TRBV5-4	TRBD2	-	TRBJ2-7	CASSLPGGLAGVEQYF	TGTGCCAGCAGCCTCCCCGGTGGACTAGCGGGGGTAGAGCAGTACTTC
TRBV2	-	-	TRBJ2-3	CASSEWGARADTQYF	TGTGCCAGCAGTGAATGGGGGGCGCGAGCAGATACGCAGTATTTT
TRBV2	-	-	TRBJ2-7	CASSRTFEQYF	TGTGCCAGCAGCAGGACATTTGAGCAGTACTTC
TRBV28	TRBD2	-	TRBJ2-5	CASRGELAGPGGTQYF	TGTGCCAGCAGAGGGGAACTAGCGGGTCCCGGGGGGACCCAGTACTTC
TRBV7-9	-	-	TRBJ2-3	CASTLGGSTDTQYF	TGTGCCAGCACCCTAGGAGGTAGCACAGATACGCAGTATTTT
TRBV10-1	-	-	TRBJ1-6	CASSSLPPLHF	TGCGCCAGCAGTTCGCTTCCACCCCTCCACTTT
TRBV28	TRBD1	-	TRBJ2-6	CASRTGGPGANVLTF	TGTGCCAGCAGAACAGGGGGTCCTGGGGCCAACGTCCTGACTTTC
TRBV10-3	-	-	TRBJ1-5	CAISPPGDNQPQHF	TGTGCCATCAGCCCCCCAGGGGACAATCAGCCCCAGCATTTT
TRBV5-4	TRBD2	-	TRBJ2-7	CASSRGLAGVSGSEQYF	TGTGCCAGCAGCCGGGGACTAGCGGGAGTTAGTGGGAGCGAGCAGTACTTC
TRBV4-2	-	-	TRBJ2-7	CASSQEMGSYEQYF	TGTGCCAGCAGCCAAGAGATGGGGAGCTACGAGCAGTACTTC